This TCR beta chain was sequenced during a study of beta chain features in type 1 diabetes. Whole-study results and caveats: Insertions were fewer and deletions more numerous at VDJ junctions in type 1 diabetes patients. The influence of HLA type on TCRB rearrangement stayed undetermined.

This clone was recorded a few times. Its antigen is unidentified. The isolated RNA, all of it, was reverse transcribed, so expressed TCRB transcripts were what got sequenced. Method: immunoSEQ multiplex PCR; TCRdb's copy keeps in-frame clones and lacks some. The sample includes about 340,000 clones, around 7.6% seen only once; the top ten take around 0.45%. CDR3 length equals 16 residues. The V end lost 3 bases, the J end lost 1 base, and 14 bases lay between the germline ends. Per germline, CDR1 KGHSH and CDR2 LQKENI. This chain joins TRBV18 and TRBJ2-3, with unresolved D. The material sequenced was central memory CD4+ T cells from blood. The clonotype comes from a woman under 30 in good health. In nucleotides, the CDR3 is TGTGCCAGCTCACCGCTGCCCGAGCTGGGCACAGATACGCAGTATTTT. Its protein is CASSPLPELGTDTQYF.